These 5 T cell receptor beta chains were sequenced from one sample in a study of cytomegalovirus exposure and HLA in healthy donors. In the PCR, 60 Vbeta and 13 Jbeta primers were used. Sequencing was performed with immunoSEQ multiplex PCR; in TCRdb, only in-frame clones are kept and a portion is missing. The repertoire has fewer than 100,000 clones, 70% to 80% of them found once; the top ten carry over 15%. Specimen: PBMCs. The source of these receptors is a man between 60 and 75 years old in good health and CMV-seropositive.

This clone was seen a handful of times. Written as DNA, the CDR3 is TGTGCCAGCAGTCCGGAGGTGAACTATGGCTACACCTTC. Protein sequence: CASSPEVNYGYTF. The J gene is TRBJ1-2, the V gene TRBV5-4; D gene uncertain. Germline values: CDR1 SGHNT, CDR2 YYREEE (reference sequence). Trimming removed 5 bases at V and 2 bases at J, with 10 bases between. This CDR3 has 13 residues.

The rearrangement uses TRBV7-3 and TRBJ2-1; TRBD2 matches 9 bases. The CDR3 totals 15 residues. CDR1 and CDR2 (germline): SGHTA, FQGTGA. V shed 2 bases, J shed 2 bases, and the junction held 1 base outside the gene matches. The DNA for the CDR3 is TGTGCCAGCAGCTTATCTAGCGGGGCCTACAATGAGCAGTTCTTC. Protein sequence: CASSLSSGAYNEQFF.

The rearrangement joins TRBV7-8 to TRBJ2-7; weak D call: TRBD1 (6 bases). Between the trimmed V and J ends, which lost 2 bases and 0 bases, there was a span of 8 bases. Germline V gene sequence: CDR1 SGHVS, CDR2 FQNEAQ. The CDR3 is 14 amino acids. The CDR3 here is CASSLQGSSYEQYF. The DNA of the CDR3 is TGTGCCAGCAGCTTACAGGGGAGCTCCTACGAGCAGTACTTC.

The chain carries TRBV5-1 and TRBJ2-7; TRBD1 is a possible D gene (5 bases). Germline CDR1 SGHRS, CDR2 YFSETQ. This CDR3 has 16 amino acids. The V gene lost 2 bases and the J gene lost 4 bases, with 19 bases spanning the gap. CDR3 in amino acids: CASSFGQGGSSYEQYF. CDR3 nucleotides: TGCGCCAGCAGCTTTGGGCAGGGTGGTTCTTCTTACGAGCAGTACTTC.

The chain is built from TRBV30 and TRBJ2-7; no definite D call. This CDR3 contains 13 residues. Trimming removed 0 bases at V and 0 bases at J, with 6 bases between. The germline CDR1 and CDR2 sequences are GTSNPN and SVGIG (reference sequence). The CDR3 sequence: CAWSVHSSYEQYF. The CDR3 DNA is TGTGCCTGGAGTGTTCACAGCTCCTACGAGCAGTACTTC.